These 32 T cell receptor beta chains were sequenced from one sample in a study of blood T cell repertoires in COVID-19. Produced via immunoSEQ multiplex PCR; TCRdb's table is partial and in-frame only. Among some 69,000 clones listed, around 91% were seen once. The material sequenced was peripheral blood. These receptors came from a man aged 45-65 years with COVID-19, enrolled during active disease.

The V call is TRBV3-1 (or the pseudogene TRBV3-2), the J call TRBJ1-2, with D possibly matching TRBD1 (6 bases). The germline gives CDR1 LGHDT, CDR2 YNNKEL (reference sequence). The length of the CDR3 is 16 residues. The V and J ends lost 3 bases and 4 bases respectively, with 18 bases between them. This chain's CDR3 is CASSQRTGRGLYGYTF. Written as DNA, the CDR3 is TGTGCCAGCAGCCAGCGAACAGGGAGGGGACTCTATGGCTACACCTTC.

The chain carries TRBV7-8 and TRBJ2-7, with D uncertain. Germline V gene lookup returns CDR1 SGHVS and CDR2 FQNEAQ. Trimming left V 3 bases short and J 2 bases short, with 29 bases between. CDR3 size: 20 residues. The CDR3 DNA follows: TGTGCCAGCAGCTTGAAGATCTCAAACCCTTCGACAAGCTTTACCTACGAGCAGTACTTC. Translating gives CASSLKISNPSTSFTYEQYF.

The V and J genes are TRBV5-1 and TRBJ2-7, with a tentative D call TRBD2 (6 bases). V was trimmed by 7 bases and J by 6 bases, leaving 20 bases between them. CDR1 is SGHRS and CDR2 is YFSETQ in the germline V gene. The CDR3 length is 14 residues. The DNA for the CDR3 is TGCGCCAGCCGAGCCAGGACGGGGGTCCCCGAGCAGTACTTC. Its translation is CASRARTGVPEQYF.

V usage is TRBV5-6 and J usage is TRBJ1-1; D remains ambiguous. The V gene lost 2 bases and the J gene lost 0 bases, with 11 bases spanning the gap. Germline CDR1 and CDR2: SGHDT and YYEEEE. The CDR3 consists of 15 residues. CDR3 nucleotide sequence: TGTGCCAGCAGCTTTGTCCACGGGGTGAACACTGAAGCTTTCTTT. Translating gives CASSFVHGVNTEAFF.

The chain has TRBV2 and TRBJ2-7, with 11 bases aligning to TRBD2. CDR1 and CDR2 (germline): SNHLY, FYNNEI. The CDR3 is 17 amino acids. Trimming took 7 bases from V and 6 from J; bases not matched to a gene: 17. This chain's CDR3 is CASTERRIGTSGFEQYF. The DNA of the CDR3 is TGTGCCAGCACCGAGAGGAGGATAGGGACTAGCGGATTCGAGCAGTACTTC.

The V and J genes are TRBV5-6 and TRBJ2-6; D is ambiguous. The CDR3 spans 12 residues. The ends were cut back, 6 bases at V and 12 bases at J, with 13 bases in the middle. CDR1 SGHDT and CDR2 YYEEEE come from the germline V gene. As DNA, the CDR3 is TGTGCCAGCATCCGCAGGCTGGGCGTCCTGACTTTC. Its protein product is CASIRRLGVLTF.

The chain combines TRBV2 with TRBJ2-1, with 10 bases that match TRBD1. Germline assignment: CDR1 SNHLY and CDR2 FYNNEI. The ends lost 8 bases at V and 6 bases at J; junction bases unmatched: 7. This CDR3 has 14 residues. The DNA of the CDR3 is TGTGCCAGCCATGACAGGGGGCGAGCCAATGAGCAGTTCTTC. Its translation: CASHDRGRANEQFF.

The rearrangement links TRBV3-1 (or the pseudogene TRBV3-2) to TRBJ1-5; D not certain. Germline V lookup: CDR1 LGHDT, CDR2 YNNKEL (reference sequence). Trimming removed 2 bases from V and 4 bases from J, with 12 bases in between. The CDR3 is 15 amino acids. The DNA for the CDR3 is TGTGCCAGCAGCCAAAACGCGGATGGGAATCAGCCCCAGCATTTT. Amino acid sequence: CASSQNADGNQPQHF.

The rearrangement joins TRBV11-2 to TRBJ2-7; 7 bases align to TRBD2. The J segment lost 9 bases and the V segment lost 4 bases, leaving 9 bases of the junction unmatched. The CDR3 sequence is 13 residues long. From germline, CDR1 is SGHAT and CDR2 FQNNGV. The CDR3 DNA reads TGTGCCAGCAGCTCCGCAACCCGCGGGGGGCAGTACTTC. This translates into CASSSATRGGQYF.

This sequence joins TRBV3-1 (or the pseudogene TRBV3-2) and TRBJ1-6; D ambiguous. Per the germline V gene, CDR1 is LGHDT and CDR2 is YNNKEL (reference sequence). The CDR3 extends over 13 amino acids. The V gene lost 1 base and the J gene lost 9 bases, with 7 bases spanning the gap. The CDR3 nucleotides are TGTGCCAGCAGCCAAGTACTCGGTTCACCCCTCCACTTT. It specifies CASSQVLGSPLHF.

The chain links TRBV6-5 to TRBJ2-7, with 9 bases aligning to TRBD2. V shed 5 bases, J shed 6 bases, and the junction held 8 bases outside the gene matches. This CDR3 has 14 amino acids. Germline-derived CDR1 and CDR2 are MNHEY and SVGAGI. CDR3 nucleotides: TGTGCCAGCAGTCTTACGACTAGCGGACCCGAGCAGTACTTC. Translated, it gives CASSLTTSGPEQYF.

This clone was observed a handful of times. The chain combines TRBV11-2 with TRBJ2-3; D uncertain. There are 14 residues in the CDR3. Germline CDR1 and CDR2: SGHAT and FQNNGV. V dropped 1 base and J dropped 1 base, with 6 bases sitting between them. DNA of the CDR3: TGTGCCAGCAGCTTAGTAGCCCGCACAGATACGCAGTATTTT. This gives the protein CASSLVARTDTQYF.

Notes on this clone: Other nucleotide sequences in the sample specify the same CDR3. CDR3 protein: CASSIGTGGQPQHF. DNA for the CDR3: TGTGCCAGTAGTATAGGTACAGGGGGTCAGCCCCAGCATTTT. The gene calls are TRBV19 and TRBJ1-5, with 8 bases that match TRBD1. The CDR3 totals 14 residues. CDR1 LNHDA and CDR2 SQIVND come from the germline V gene (reference sequence). Trimming at V came to 1 base and at J to 6 bases, leaving 2 bases not matched to a gene.

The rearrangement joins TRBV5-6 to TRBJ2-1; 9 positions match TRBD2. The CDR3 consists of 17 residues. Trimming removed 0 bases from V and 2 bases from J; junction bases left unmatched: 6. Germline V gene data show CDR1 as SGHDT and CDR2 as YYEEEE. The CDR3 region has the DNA TGTGCCAGCAGCTTGGTGGGTAGCGGGAGAGCCTACAATGAGCAGTTCTTC. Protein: CASSLVGSGRAYNEQFF. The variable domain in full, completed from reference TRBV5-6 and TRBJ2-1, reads DAGVTQSPTHLIKTRGQQVTLRCSPKSGHDTVSWYQQALGQGPQFIFQYYEEEERQRGNFPDRFSGHQFPNYSSELNVNALLLGDSALYLCASSLVGSGRAYNEQFFGPGTRLTVL.

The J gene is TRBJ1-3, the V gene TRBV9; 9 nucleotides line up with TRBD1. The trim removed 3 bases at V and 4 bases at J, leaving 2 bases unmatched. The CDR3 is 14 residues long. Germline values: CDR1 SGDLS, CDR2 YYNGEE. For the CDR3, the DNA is TGTGCCAGCAGCGGTGGGACAGGGGGAAACACCATATATTTT. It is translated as CASSGGTGGNTIYF.

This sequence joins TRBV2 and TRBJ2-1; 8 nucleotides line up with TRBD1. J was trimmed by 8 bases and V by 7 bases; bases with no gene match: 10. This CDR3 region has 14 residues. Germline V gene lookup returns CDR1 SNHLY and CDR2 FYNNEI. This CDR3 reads CASIETGELDEQFF. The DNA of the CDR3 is TGTGCCAGCATAGAGACAGGGGAGTTGGATGAGCAGTTCTTC.

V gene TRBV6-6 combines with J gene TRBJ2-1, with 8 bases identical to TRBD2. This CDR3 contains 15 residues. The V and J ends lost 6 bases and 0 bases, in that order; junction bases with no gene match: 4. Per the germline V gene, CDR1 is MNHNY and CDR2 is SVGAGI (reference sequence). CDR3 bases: TGTGCCAGCAGACCCGGGACTAGCTCCTACAATGAGCAGTTCTTC. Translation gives CASRPGTSSYNEQFF.

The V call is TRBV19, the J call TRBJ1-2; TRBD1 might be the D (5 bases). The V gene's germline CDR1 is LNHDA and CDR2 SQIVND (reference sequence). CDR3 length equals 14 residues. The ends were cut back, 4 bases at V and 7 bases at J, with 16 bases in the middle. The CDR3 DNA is TGTGCCAGTAGTACAGGGTTTGGTGCGGTTGGCTACACCTTC. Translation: CASSTGFGAVGYTF.

CDR3 amino acids: CASSDPSTDTQYF. The DNA of the CDR3 is TGTGCCAGCAGTGACCCTAGCACAGATACGCAGTATTTT. The V call is TRBV25-1, the J call TRBJ2-3, with D uncertain. Germline assignment: CDR1 MGHDK and CDR2 SYGVNS. The CDR3 is 13 residues long. Trimming shortened V by 3 bases and J by 0 bases, and 4 bases separated the two germline ends.

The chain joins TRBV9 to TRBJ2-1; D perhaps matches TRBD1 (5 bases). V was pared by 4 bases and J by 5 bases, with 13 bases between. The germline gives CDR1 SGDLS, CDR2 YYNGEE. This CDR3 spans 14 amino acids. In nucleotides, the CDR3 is TGTGCCAGCAGCCCTGGGGCTCCAGACAATGAGCAGTTCTTC. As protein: CASSPGAPDNEQFF. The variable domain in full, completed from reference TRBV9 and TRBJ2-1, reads DSGVTQTPKHLITATGQRVTLRCSPRSGDLSVYWYQQSLDQGLQFLIQYYNGEERAKGNILERFSAQQFPDLHSELNLSSLELGDSALYFCASSPGAPDNEQFFGPGTRLTVL.

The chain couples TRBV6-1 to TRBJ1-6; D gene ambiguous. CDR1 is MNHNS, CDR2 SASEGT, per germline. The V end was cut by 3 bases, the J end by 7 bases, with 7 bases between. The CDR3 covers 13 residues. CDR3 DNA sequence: TGTGCCAGCAGTGACAGATCAAATTCACCCCTCCACTTT. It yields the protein CASSDRSNSPLHF.

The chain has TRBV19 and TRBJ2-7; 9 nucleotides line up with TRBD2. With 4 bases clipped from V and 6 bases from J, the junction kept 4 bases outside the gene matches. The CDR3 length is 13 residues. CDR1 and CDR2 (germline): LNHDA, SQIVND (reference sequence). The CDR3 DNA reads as TGTGCCAGTAGTAAACAAGCGGGAGGCGAGCAGTACTTC. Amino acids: CASSKQAGGEQYF.

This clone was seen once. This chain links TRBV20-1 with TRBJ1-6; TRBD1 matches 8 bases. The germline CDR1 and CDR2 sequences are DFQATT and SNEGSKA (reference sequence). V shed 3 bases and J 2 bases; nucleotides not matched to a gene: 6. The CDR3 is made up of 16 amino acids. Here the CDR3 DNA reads TGCAGTGCTAGTGACCCAGGGGGCACCTATAATTCACCCCTCCACTTT. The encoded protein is CSASDPGGTYNSPLHF.

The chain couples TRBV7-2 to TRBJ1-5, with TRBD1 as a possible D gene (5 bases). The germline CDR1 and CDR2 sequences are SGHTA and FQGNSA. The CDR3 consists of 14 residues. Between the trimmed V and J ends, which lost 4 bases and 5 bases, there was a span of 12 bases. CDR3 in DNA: TGTGCCAGCAGCTGGAACACGGGGGATCAGCCCCAGCATTTT. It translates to CASSWNTGDQPQHF.

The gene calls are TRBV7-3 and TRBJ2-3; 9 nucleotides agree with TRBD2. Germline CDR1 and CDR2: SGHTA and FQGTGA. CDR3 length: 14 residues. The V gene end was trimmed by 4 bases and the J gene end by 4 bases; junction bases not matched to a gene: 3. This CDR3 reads CASSSGLASDTQYF. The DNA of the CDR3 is TGTGCCAGCAGCTCCGGACTAGCGTCAGATACGCAGTATTTT.

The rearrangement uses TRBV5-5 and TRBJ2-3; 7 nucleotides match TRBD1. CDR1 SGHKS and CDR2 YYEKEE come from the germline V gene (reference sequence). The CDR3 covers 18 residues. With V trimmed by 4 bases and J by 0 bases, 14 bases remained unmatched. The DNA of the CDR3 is TGTGCCAGCAGCAGACTGGACAGGAACCGATCTAGCACAGATACGCAGTATTTT. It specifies CASSRLDRNRSSTDTQYF.

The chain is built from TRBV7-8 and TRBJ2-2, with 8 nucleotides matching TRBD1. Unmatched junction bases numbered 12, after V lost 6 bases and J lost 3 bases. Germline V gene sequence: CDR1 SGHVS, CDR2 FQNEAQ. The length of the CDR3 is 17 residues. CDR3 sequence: CASRKAARTGYTGELFF. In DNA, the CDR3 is TGTGCCAGCAGAAAAGCGGCCCGGACAGGGTACACCGGGGAGCTGTTTTTT. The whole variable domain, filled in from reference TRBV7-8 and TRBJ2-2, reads GAGVSQSPRYKVAKRGQDVALRCDPISGHVSLFWYQQALGQGPEFLTYFQNEAQLDKSGLPSDRFFAERPEGSVSTLKIQRTQQEDSAVYLCASRKAARTGYTGELFFGEGSRLTVL.

The CDR3 region has the DNA TGTGCCAGCAGCTCTCAACCTAACGGGGGGGATACGCAGTATTTT. Its protein is CASSSQPNGGDTQYF. The V and J genes are TRBV7-2 and TRBJ2-3, with TRBD2 matching over 7 bases. The CDR3 spans 15 residues. The J segment lost 6 bases and the V segment lost 4 bases, leaving 10 bases of the junction unmatched. Looked up from germline, CDR1 is SGHTA and CDR2 is FQGNSA.

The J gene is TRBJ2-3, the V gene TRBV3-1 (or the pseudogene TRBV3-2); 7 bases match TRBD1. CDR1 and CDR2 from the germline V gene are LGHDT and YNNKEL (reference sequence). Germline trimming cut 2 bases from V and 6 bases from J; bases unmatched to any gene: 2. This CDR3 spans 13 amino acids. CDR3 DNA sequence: TGTGCCAGCAGCCAACTCAGGGGGGATACGCAGTATTTT. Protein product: CASSQLRGDTQYF.

The DNA of the CDR3 is TGTGCCAGCAGCTCCGGGACAGGATTATATAGCAATCAGCCCCAGCATTTT. It encodes CASSSGTGLYSNQPQHF. This sequence joins TRBV28 and TRBJ1-5, with 8 bases lining up with TRBD1. The germline V gene has CDR1 MDHEN and CDR2 SYDVKM. Trimming removed 6 bases from V and 0 bases from J; junction bases left unmatched: 10. CDR3 length: 17 amino acids.

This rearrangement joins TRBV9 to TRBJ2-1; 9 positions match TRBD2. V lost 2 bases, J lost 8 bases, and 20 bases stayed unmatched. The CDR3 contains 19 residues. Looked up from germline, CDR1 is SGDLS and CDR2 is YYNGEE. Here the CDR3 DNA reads TGTGCCAGCAGCGTGGGTAGCGGGAGAAACTACAGAGGGAACGATGAGCAGTTCTTC. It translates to CASSVGSGRNYRGNDEQFF.

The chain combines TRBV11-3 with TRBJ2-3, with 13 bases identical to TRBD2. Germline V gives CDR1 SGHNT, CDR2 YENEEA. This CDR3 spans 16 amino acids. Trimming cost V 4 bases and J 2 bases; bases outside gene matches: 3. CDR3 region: CASSSGLAGATDTQYF. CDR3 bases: TGTGCCAGCAGCTCCGGACTAGCGGGGGCCACAGATACGCAGTATTTT.